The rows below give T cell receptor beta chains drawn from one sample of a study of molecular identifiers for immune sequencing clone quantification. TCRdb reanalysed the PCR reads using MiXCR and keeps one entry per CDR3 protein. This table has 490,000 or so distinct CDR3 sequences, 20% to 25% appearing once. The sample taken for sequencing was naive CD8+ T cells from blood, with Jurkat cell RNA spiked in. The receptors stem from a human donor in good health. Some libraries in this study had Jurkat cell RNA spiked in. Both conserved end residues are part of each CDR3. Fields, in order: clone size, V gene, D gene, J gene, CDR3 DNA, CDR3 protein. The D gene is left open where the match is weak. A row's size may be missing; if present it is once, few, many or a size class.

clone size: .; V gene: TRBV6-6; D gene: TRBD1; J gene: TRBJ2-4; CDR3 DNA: TGTGCCAGCAGTAATGCGGACAGGGCCCACATTCAGTACTTC; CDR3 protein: CASSNADRAHIQYF
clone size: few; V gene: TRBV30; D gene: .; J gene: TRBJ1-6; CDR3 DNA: TGTGCCTGGAGTGCTGGCCAGGGTAATTCACCCCTCCACTTT; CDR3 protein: CAWSAGQGNSPLHF
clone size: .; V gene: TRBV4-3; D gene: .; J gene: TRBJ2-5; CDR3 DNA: TGCGCCAGCAGCCAAGATACCGAATGGGAAGAGACCCAGTACTTC; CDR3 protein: CASSQDTEWEETQYF
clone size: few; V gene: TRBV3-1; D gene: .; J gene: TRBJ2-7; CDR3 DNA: TGTGCCAGCAGCCAAGTTTCCCCGGGACAATATTCCTACGAGCAGTACTTC; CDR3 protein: CASSQVSPGQYSYEQYF
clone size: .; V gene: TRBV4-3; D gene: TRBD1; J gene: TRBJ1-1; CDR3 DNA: TGCGCCAGCAGCCAGGGCAGGGGGCTGGCTGAAGCTTTCTTT; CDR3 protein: CASSQGRGLAEAFF
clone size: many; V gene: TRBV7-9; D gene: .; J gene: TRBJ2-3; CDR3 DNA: TGTGCCAGCAGCTTAGATCCCTCACGAAGCATCTATTTT; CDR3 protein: CASSLDPSRSIYF
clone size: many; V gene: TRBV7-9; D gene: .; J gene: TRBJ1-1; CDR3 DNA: TGTGCCAGCAGCTTCACAGGAGGGGGGTACACTGAAGCTTTCTTT; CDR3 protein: CASSFTGGGYTEAFF
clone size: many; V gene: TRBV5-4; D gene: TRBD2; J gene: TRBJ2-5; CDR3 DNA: TGTGCCAGCAGCAGTACCGCGGGAGGGCTCGAGACCCAGTACTTC; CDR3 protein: CASSSTAGGLETQYF
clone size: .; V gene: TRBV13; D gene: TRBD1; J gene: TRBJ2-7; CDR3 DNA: TGTGCCAGCAGCCCCGAAGGGACAGCCCCGGTCGAGCAGTACTTC; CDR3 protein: CASSPEGTAPVEQYF
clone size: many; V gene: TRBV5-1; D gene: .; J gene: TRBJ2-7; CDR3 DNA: TGCGCCAGCGTCAAAGGTCCAGGCTCCTACGAGCAGTACTTC; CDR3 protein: CASVKGPGSYEQYF
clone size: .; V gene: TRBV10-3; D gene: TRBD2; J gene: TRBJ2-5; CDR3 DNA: TGTGCCATCAGTGAAAGACTAGCGGGGGGGCCAGCCCAAGAGACCCAGTACTTC; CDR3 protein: CAISERLAGGPAQETQYF
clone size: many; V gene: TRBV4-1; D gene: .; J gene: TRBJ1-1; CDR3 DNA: TGCGCCAGCAGCCAAGAAAGTGCGGCCCCTGAAGCTTTCTTT; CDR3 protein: CASSQESAAPEAFF
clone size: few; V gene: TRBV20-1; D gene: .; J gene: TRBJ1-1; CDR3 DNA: TGCAGTGCTAGAGAACCATTCGTAGGGGGAGGGAACACTGAAGCTTTCTTT; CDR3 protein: CSAREPFVGGGNTEAFF
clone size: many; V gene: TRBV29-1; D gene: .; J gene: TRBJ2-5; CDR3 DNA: TGCAGCGTTTTGGGACTTGGAGAGACCCAGTACTTC; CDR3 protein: CSVLGLGETQYF
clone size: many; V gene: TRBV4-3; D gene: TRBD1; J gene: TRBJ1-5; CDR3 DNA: TGCGCCAGCAGCCAAGGGACAGGGGTTAGCAATCAGCCCCAGCATTTT; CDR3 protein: CASSQGTGVSNQPQHF
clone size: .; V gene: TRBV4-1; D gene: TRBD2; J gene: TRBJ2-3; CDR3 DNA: TGCGCCAGCAGCCAAGAGGGGACTAGCGGGACCGGCACAGATACGCAGTATTTT; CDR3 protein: CASSQEGTSGTGTDTQYF
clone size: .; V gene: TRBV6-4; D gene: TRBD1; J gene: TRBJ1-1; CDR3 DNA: TGTGCCAGCAGCCAGGACAGGGGGCGGCTGAGCGCTGAAGCTTTCTTT; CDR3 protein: CASSQDRGRLSAEAFF
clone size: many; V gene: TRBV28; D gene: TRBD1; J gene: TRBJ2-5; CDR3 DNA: TGTGCCACCCGGGACAGGGTGATTGAGACCCAGTACTTC; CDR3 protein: CATRDRVIETQYF
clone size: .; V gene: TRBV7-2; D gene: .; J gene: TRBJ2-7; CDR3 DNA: TGTGCCAGCAGCTTAGCGGACGCGGAGATTTTTTCCTACGAGCAGTACTTC; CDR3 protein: CASSLADAEIFSYEQYF
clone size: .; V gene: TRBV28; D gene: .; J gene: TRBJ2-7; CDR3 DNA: TGTGCCGGCAGCCTGGGGAGCGAGCAGTACTTC; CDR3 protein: CAGSLGSEQYF
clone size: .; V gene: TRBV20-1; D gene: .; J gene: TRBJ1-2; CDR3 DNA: TGCAGTGCCCACACCTTTCCGCATGGCTACACCTTC; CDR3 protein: CSAHTFPHGYTF
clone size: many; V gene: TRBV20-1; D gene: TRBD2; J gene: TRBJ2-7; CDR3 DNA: TGCAGTGCTGACCCGACTAGCGCCTACGAGCAGTACTTC; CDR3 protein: CSADPTSAYEQYF
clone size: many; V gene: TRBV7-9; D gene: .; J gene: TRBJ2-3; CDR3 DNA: TGTGCCAGCAGCTTATTTCAGGGATCAGATACGCAGTATTTT; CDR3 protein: CASSLFQGSDTQYF
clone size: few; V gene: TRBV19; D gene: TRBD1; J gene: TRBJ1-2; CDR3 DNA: TGTGCCAGTAGTATGACAGGGGGCTATGGCTACACCTTC; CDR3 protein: CASSMTGGYGYTF
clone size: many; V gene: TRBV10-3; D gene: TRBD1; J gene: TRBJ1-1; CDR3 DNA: TGTGCCATCAGTGAGGTACCGGGACAGGGTGTCACTGAAGCTTTCTTT; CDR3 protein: CAISEVPGQGVTEAFF
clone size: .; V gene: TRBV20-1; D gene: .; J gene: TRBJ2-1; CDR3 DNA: TGCAGTGCTAGAAGGGAGGCCCCCCCCTACTACAATGAGCAGTTCTTC; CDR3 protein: CSARREAPPYYNEQFF
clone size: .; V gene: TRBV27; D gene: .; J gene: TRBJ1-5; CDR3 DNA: TGTGCCAGCAAGCAACAGGGATTCAGCAATCAGCCCCAGCATTTT; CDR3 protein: CASKQQGFSNQPQHF
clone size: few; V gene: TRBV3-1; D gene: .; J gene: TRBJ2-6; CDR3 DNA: TGTGCCAGCAGCCAAGGGGGCCGGACTTACTTCTCGGACGTCCTGACTTTC; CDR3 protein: CASSQGGRTYFSDVLTF
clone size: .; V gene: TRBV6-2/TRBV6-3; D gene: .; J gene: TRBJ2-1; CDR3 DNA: TGTGCCAGCAGTACCCGCTCGGAGTACGATGAGCAGTTCTTC; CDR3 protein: CASSTRSEYDEQFF
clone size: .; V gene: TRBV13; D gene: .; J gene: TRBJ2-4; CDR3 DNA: TGTGCCAGCAGCTTTGCGACGGCATTAGCCAAAAACATTCAGTACTTC; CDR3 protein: CASSFATALAKNIQYF
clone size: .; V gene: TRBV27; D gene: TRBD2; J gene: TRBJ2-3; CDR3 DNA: TGTGCCAGCAGTCCCATAGCGGGAGTAGGGGCAGATACGCAGTATTTT; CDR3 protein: CASSPIAGVGADTQYF
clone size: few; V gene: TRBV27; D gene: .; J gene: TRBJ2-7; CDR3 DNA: TGTGCCAGCATTAGTCCCCTCCGCTACGAGCAGTACTTC; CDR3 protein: CASISPLRYEQYF
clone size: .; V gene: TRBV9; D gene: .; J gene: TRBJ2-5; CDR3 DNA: TGTGCCAGCAGCCTGAACCGGGACGGGAACCGGGAGACCCAGTACTTC; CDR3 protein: CASSLNRDGNRETQYF
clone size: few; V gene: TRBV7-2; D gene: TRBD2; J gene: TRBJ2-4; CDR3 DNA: TGTGCCAGCAGCAAGTCGATAAGTCGACTAGCGGGAGGGATTGACAAAAACATTCAGTACTTC; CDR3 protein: CASSKSISRLAGGIDKNIQYF
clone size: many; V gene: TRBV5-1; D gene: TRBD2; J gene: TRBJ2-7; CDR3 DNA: TGCGCCAGCACCAAATCTAGCGGTCCCTACGAGCAGTACTTC; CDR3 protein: CASTKSSGPYEQYF
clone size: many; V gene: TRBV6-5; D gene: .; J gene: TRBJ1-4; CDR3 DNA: TGTGCCAGCAGCATCGGAGCCAGCACAACTAATGAAAAACTGTTTTTT; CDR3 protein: CASSIGASTTNEKLFF
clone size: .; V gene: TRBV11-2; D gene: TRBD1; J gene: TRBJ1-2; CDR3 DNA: TGTGCCAGCAGCCCTCCCGGTGGACAGGCTTGGTTCGGCTACACCTTC; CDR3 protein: CASSPPGGQAWFGYTF
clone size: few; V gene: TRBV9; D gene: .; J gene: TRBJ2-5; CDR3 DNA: TGTGCCAGCAGCGTAGATAACAGCCAAGAGACCCAGTACTTC; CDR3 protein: CASSVDNSQETQYF
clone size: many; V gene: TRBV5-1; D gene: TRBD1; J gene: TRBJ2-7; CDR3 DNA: TGCGCCAGCAGCTTGCTACCGGGACAGACCTACGAGCAGTACTTC; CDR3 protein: CASSLLPGQTYEQYF
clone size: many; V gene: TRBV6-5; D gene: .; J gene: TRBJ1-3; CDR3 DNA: TGTGCCAGCAGTTACTCGTACCGCCAAGGAGGGGGGCTCTCTGGAAACACCATATATTTT; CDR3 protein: CASSYSYRQGGGLSGNTIYF
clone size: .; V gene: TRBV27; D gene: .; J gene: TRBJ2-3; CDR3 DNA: TGTGCCAGCAGTTCCGTAACACCTAATACGCAGTATTTT; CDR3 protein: CASSSVTPNTQYF
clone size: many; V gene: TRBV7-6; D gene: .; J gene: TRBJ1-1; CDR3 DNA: TGTGCCAGCAGCGCCCGGCCGCCGGGATCGAACACTGAAGCTTTCTTT; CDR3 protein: CASSARPPGSNTEAFF
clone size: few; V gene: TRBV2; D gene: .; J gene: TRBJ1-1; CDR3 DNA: TGTGCCAGCAGTGTTTGGGGAGTGAACACTGAAGCTTTCTTT; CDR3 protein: CASSVWGVNTEAFF
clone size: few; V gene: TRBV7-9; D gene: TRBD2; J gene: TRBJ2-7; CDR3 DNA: TGTGCCAGCAGCTCTCCTAGCGGCTCCTACGAGCAGTACTTC; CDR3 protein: CASSSPSGSYEQYF